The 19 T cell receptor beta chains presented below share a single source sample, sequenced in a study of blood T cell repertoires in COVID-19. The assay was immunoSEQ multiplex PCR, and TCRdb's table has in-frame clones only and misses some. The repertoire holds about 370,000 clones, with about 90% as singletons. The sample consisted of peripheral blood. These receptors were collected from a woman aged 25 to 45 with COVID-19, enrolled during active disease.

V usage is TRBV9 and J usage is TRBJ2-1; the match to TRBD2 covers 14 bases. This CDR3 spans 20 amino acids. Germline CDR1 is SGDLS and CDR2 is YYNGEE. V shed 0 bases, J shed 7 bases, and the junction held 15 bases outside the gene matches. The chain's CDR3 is CASSVAPTSGGVMMGNEQFF. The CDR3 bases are TGTGCCAGCAGCGTAGCCCCGACTAGCGGGGGGGTTATGATGGGAAATGAGCAGTTCTTC.

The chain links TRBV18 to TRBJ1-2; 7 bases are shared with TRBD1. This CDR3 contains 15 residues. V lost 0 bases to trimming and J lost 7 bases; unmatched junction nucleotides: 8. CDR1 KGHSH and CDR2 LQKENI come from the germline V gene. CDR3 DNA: TGTGCCAGCTCACCACCGGCCAGGGGGGATGGTGGCTACACCTTC. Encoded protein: CASSPPARGDGGYTF.

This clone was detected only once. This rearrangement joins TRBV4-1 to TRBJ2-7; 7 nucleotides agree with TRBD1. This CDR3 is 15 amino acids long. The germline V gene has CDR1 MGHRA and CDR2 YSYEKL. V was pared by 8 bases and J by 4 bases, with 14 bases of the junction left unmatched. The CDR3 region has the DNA TGCGCCAGCGGACCGAGGACAGGAATTTTTTACGAGCAGTACTTC. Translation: CASGPRTGIFYEQYF.

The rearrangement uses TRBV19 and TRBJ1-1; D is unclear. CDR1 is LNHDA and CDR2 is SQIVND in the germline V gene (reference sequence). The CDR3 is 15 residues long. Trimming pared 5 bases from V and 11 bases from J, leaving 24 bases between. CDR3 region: CASSEGDVVPWRAFF. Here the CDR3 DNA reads TGTGCCAGTAGTGAAGGCGACGTGGTCCCTTGGAGGGCTTTCTTT.

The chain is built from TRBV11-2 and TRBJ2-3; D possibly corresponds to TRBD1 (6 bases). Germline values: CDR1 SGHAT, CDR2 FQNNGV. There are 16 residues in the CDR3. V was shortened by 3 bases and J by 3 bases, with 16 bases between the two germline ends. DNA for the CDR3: TGTGCCAGCAGCTTGTCTTTGGGGGCAGGGACAGATACGCAGTATTTT. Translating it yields CASSLSLGAGTDTQYF.

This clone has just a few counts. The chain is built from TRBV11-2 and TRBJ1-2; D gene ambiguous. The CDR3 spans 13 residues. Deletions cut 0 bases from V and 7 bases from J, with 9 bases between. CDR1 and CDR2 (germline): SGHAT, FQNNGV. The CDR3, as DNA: TGTGCCAGCAGCTTAGACATTCGAGGTGGCTACACCTTC. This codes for CASSLDIRGGYTF.

Written as DNA, the CDR3 is TGTGCCAGCAGTTTTAGCGGCAATGAGCAGTTCTTC. It encodes CASSFSGNEQFF. The V gene is TRBV27, the J gene TRBJ2-1, with D maybe TRBD2 (6 bases). The ends were cut back, 3 bases at V and 6 bases at J, with 6 bases in the middle. CDR3 length: 12 residues. Germline CDR1 MNHEY, CDR2 SMNVEV (reference sequence).

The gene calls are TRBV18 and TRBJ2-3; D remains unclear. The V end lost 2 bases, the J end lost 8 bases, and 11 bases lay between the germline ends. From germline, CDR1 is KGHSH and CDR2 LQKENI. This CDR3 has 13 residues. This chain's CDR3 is CASSPVEAGTQYF. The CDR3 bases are TGTGCCAGCTCACCAGTAGAGGCCGGTACGCAGTATTTT.

This chain's CDR3 is CSASSGSTRETQYF. In DNA form, the CDR3 reads TGCAGTGCTAGTAGCGGGAGTACCAGAGAGACCCAGTACTTC. The chain employs TRBV20-1 and TRBJ2-5; TRBD2 matches 9 bases. CDR3 length equals 14 residues. V lost 3 bases and J lost 4; bases outside the gene matches: 6. Germline values: CDR1 DFQATT, CDR2 SNEGSKA (reference sequence).

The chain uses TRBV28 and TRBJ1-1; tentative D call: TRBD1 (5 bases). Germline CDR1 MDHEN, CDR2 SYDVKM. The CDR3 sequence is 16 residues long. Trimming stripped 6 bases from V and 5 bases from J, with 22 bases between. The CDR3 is CASRTTGMGLGTEAFF. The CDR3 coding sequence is TGTGCCAGCAGGACAACTGGGATGGGACTGGGGACTGAAGCTTTCTTT.

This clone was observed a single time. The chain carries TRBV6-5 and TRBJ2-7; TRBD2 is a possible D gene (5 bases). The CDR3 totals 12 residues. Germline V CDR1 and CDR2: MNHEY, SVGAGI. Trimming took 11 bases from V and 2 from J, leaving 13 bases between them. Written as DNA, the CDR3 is TGTGCCGTTAGCCGGGGAACCTACGAGCAGTACTTC. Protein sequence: CAVSRGTYEQYF.

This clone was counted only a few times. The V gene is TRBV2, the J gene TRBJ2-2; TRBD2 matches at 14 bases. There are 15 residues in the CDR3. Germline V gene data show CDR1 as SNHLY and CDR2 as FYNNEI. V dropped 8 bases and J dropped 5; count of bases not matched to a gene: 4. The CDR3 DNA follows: TGTGCCAGCGGGACTAGCGGGAGAGGGACCGGGGAGCTGTTTTTT. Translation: CASGTSGRGTGELFF.

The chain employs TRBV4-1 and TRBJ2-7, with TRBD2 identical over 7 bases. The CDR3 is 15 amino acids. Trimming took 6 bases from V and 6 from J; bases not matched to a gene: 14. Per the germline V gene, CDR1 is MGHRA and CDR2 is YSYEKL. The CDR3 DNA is TGCGCCAGCAGTGGGGGGGAGCTGGGCGGGGGCGAGCAGTACTTC. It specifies CASSGGELGGGEQYF.

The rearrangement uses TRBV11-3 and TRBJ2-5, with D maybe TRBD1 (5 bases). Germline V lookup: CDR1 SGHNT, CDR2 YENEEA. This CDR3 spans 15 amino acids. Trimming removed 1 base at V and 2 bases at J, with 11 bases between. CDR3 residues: CASSLAPDRQETQYF. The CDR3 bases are TGTGCCAGCAGCTTAGCCCCCGACAGACAAGAGACCCAGTACTTC.

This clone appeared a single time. CDR3 region: CASNFPGQGDHEQYF. Written as DNA, the CDR3 is TGCGCCAGCAACTTCCCGGGACAGGGGGACCACGAGCAGTACTTC. The chain employs TRBV10-2 and TRBJ2-7; 11 positions agree with TRBD1. With 7 bases clipped from V and 5 bases from J, the junction kept 10 bases outside the gene matches. Germline V gives CDR1 WSHSY, CDR2 SAAADI. The CDR3 extends over 15 amino acids.

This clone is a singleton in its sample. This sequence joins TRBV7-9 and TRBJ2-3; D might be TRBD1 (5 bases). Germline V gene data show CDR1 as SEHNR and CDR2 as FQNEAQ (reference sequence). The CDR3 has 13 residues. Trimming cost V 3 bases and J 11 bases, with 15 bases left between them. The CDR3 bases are TGTGCCAGCAGCTTTTGGGGCGGAGTGTGGCAGTATTTT. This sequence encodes CASSFWGGVWQYF.

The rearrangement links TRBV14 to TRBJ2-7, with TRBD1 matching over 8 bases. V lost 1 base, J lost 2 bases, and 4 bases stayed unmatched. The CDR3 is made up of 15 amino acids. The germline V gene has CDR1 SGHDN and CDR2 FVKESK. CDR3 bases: TGTGCCAGCAGCCAAGGGACAGGGAGGCCCTACGAGCAGTACGTC. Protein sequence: CASSQGTGRPYEQYV.

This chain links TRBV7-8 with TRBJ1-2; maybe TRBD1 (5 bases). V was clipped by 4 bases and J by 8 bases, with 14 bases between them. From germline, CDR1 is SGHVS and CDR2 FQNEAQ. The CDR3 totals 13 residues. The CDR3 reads CASSSTDSGGYTF. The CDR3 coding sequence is TGTGCCAGCAGCTCTACAGACAGTGGAGGCTACACCTTC. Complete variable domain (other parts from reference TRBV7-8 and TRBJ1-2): GAGVSQSPRYKVAKRGQDVALRCDPISGHVSLFWYQQALGQGPEFLTYFQNEAQLDKSGLPSDRFFAERPEGSVSTLKIQRTQQEDSAVYLCASSSTDSGGYTFGSGTRLTVV.

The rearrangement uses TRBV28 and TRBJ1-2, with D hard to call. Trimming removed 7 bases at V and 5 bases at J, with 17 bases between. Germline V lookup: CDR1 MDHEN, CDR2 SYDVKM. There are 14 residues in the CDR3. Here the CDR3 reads CASMSPPSGYGYTF. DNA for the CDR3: TGTGCCAGCATGAGCCCCCCCTCCGGGTATGGCTACACCTTC.